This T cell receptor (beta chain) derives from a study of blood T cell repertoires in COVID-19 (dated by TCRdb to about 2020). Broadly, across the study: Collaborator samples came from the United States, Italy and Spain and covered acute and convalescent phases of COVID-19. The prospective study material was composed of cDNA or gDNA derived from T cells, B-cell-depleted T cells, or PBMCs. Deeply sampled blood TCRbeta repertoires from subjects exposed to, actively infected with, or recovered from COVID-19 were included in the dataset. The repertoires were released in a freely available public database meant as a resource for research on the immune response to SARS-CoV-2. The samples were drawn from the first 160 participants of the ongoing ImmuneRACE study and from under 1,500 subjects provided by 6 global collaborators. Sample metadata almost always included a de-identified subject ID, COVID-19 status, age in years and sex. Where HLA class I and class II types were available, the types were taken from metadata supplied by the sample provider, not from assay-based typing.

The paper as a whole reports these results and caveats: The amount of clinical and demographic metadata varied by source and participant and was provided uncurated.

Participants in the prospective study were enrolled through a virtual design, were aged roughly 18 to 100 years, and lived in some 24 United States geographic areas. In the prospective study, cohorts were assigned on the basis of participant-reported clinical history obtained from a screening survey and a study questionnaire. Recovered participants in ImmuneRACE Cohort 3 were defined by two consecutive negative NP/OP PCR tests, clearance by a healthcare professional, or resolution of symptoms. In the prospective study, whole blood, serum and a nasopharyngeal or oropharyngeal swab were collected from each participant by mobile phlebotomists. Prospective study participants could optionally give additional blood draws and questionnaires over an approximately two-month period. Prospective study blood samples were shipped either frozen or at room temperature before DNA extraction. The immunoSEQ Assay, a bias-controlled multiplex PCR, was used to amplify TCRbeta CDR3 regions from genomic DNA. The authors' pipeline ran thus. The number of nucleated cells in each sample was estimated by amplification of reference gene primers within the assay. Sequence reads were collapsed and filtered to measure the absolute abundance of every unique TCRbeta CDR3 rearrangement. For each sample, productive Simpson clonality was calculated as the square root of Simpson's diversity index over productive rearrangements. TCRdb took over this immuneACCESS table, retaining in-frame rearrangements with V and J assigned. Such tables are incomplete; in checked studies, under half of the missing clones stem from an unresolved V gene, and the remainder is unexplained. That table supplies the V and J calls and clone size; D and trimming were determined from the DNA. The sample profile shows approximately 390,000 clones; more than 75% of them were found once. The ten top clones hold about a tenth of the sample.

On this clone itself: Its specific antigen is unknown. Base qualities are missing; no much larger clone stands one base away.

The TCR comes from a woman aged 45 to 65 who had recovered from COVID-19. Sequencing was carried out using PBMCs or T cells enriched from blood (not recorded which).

DNA sequence: TGTGCCAGCAGTCCTAGCGTTGATACGCAGTATTTT. This is translated as CASSPSVDTQYF. The rearrangement joined TRBV5-8 to TRBJ2-3; TRBD2 could be the D gene, as 6 bases match. Including cysteine and phenylalanine, the CDR3 has 12 amino acids. Only the CDR3 DNA is retained, 36 bases long and in frame from the first base. V sheds 5 bases and J sheds 6 bases, leaving 10 bases between their ends. Reading the germline V gene gives CDR1 SGHTS and CDR2 YDEGEE.